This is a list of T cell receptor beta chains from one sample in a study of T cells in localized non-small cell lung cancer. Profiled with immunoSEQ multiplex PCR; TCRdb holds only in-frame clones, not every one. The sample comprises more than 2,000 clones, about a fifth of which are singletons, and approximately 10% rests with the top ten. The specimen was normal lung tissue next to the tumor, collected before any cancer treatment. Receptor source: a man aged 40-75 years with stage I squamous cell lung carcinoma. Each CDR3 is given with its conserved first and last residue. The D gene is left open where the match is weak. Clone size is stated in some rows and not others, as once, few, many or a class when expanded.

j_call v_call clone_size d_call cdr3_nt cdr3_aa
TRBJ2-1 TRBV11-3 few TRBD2 TGTGCCAGCAGCTTAGGGGGACTAGCGGGAGGGTTAGATGAGCAGTTCTTC CASSLGGLAGGLDEQFF
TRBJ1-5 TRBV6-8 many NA TGTGCCAGCAGTTTGGACCCCGGGGTTCGTCAGCCCCAGCATTTT CASSLDPGVRQPQHF
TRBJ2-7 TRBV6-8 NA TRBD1 TGTGCCAGCAGAAAGACAGGGAGAGACTACGAGCAGTACTTC CASRKTGRDYEQYF
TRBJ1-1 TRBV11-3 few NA TGTGCCAGCAGCTTAAGGCTAGGACCCACTGAAGCTTTCTTT CASSLRLGPTEAFF
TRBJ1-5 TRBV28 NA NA TGTGCCAGCAATATAAACAGGGCTGAGGGTCAGCCCCAGCATTTT CASNINRAEGQPQHF
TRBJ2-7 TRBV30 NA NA TGTGCCTGGAGACGCGACGGCCGAGGGATCTTC CAWRRDGRGIF
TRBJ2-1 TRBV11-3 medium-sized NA TGTGCCAGCAGCCCCAGAGCGGGCCCCTACAATGAGCAGTTCTTC CASSPRAGPYNEQFF
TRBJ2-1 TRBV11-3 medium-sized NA TGTGCCAGCAGCTTAGATCTGTGGCGCGTTGAGCAGTTCTTC CASSLDLWRVEQFF
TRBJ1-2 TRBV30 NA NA TGTGCCTGGAGTCGGGGTGCTAACTATGGCTACACCTTC CAWSRGANYGYTF
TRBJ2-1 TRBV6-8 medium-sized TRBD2 TGTGCCAGCAGTTCGCGACTAGCGGGTCTCAATGAGCAGTTCTTC CASSSRLAGLNEQFF
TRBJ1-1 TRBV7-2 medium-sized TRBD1 TGTGCCAGCAGCCGGGACAGGAGAACTGAAGCTTTCTTT CASSRDRRTEAFF
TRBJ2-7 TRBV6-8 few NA TGTGCCAGCAGTCCGAGTAGGCTGTCCTACGAGCAGTACTTC CASSPSRLSYEQYF
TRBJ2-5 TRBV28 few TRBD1 TGTGCCAGCAGTCCGGGACAGAACTTCCAAGAGACCCAGTACTTC CASSPGQNFQETQYF
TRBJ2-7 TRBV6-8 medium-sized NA TGTGCCAGCAAAAGAGAGGACAACTACGAGCAGTACTTC CASKREDNYEQYF
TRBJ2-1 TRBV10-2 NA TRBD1 TGCGCCAGCCGAAAGACAGGGCTGGATGAGCAGTTCTTC CASRKTGLDEQFF
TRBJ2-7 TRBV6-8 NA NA TGTGCCAGCGGAACACAGGGACGGGGAACTTACGAGCAGTACTTC CASGTQGRGTYEQYF
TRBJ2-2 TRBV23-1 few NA TGCGCCAGCAGGTGGGATAAAGCCGGGGAGCTGTTTTTT CASRWDKAGELFF
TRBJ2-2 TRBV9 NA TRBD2 TGTGCCAGCAGCGTAGACGGGAGGGCCGCCGGGGAGCTGTTTTTT CASSVDGRAAGELFF
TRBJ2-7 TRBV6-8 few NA TGTGCCAGCACCCGAGATGGCAGACCTCTCGAGCAGTACTTC CASTRDGRPLEQYF
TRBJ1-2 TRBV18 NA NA TGTGCCAGCTCACTGGACCCCTTTGGCTACACCTTC CASSLDPFGYTF
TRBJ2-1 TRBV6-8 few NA TGTGCCAGCAGCCCGCGACAGTCCTCCTACAATGAGCAGTTCTTC CASSPRQSSYNEQFF
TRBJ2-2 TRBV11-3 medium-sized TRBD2 TGTGCCAGCAGCTTGGGACTAGGGGTGAACACCGGGGAGCTGTTTTTT CASSLGLGVNTGELFF
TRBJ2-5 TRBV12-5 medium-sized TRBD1 TGTGCCAGCACGGGACAGGCCCAAGAGACCCAGTACTTC CASTGQAQETQYF
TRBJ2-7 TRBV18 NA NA TGTGCCAGCTCACCACTGGCAGTTTACGAGCAGTACTTC CASSPLAVYEQYF
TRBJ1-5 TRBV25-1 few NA TGTGCCAGCAGTGAACCGGGGGGCAATCAGCCCCAGCATTTT CASSEPGGNQPQHF
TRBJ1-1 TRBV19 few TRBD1 TGTGCCAGTAGGAAGGCCCAGGGACAGTTGAACACTGAAGCTTTCTTT CASRKAQGQLNTEAFF
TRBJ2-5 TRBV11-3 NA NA TGTGCCAGCACCACGCCTTCTCGGCAGGTCACCATGGAGACCCAGTACTTC CASTTPSRQVTMETQYF
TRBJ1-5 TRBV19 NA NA TGTGCCAGTAGTATAGCATGGGAGACGGAGTATAGCAATCAGCCCCAGCATTTT CASSIAWETEYSNQPQHF
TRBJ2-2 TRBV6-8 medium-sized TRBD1 TGTGCCAGCAGCTCTAGCCTGACAGGGGATTCTCACGGGGAGCTGTTTTTT CASSSSLTGDSHGELFF
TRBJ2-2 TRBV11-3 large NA TGTGCCAGCAGCTTATCTCGGGACAACACCGGGGAGCTGTTTTTT CASSLSRDNTGELFF
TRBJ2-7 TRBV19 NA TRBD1 TGTGCCAGTAGCCGGGGAGACAGGGGTCGCGAGCAGTACTTC CASSRGDRGREQYF
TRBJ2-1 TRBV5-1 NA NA TGCGCCAGCAGCTTCGCGGACGGTTACAATGAGCAGTTCTTC CASSFADGYNEQFF
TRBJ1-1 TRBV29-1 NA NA TGCAGCGTTGGGGGCAGGGCCACTGAAGCTTTCTTT CSVGGRATEAFF
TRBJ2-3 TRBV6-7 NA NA TGTGCCAGCAGTTCTACAGATACGCAGTATTTT CASSSTDTQYF
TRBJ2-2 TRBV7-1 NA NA TGTGCCAGCAGCCCCGGGCGGAGCGGGGAGCTGTTTTTT CASSPGRSGELFF
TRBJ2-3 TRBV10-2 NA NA TGCGCCAGCAGCCCGGGGGAGACAGATACGCAGTATTTT CASSPGETDTQYF
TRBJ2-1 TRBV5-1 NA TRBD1 TGCGCCAGCAGCCCGGGACAGGGTACCTACAATGAGCAGTTCTTC CASSPGQGTYNEQFF
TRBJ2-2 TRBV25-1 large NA TGTGCCAGCCTTAGTCAGGGAAACACCGGGGAGCTGTTTTTT CASLSQGNTGELFF
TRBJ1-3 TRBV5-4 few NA TGTGCCAGCAGCCAAGTCCTCAGCCCTGGAAACACCATATATTTT CASSQVLSPGNTIYF
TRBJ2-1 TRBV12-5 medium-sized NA TGTGCCAGCAAGCGGCCCGGGGTGGGTGGGGACAACAATGAGCAGTTCTTC CASKRPGVGGDNNEQFF
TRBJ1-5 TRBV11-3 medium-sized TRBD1 TGTGCCAGCAGCCCACAGGGGGCTGGCAATCAGCCCCAGCATTTT CASSPQGAGNQPQHF
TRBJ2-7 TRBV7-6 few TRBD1 TGTGCCAGCAGTCCAACCTTCCGGACAGGGTTGAGGTACGAGCAGTACTTC CASSPTFRTGLRYEQYF
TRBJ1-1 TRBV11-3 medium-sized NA TGTGCCAGCAGGCCTGGGACGGACGGGACTGAAGCTTTCTTT CASRPGTDGTEAFF
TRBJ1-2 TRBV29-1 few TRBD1 TGCAGCGTTGAAGTCGGACAGGGGTTGGCCTATGGCTACACCTTC CSVEVGQGLAYGYTF
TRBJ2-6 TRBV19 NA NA TGTGCCAGTAGTATAGCCATGAACTCTGGGGCCAACGTCCTGACTTTC CASSIAMNSGANVLTF
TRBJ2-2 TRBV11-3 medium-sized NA TGTGCCAGCAGCTCGTTCTCTAAACAGGGATCGAGCCGTTCCGGGGAGCTGTTTTTT CASSSFSKQGSSRSGELFF
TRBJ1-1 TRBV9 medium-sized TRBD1 TGTGCCAGCATCCCGGACAGGGCGGGCACTGAAGCTTTCTTT CASIPDRAGTEAFF
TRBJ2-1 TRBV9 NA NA TGTGCCAGCAGCGTAGAAGGACTCTACAATGAGCAGTTCTTC CASSVEGLYNEQFF
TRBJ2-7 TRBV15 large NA TGTGCCACCAGCAGTACCCGGGGTAGGTACGAGCAGTACTTC CATSSTRGRYEQYF
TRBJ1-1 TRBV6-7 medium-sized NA TGTGCCAGCAATCAGGGCACTGAAGCTTTCTTT CASNQGTEAFF
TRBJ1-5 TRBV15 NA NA TGTGCCACCAGCAGAGATAGGGACTTCCGCAATCAGCCCCAGCATTTT CATSRDRDFRNQPQHF
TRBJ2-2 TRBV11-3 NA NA TGTGCCAGCAGCCCGGATGTGGGTGGTACCGGGGAGCTGTTTTTT CASSPDVGGTGELFF
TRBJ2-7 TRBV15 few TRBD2 TGTGCCACCAGCCGCTCCCGGACTAGCGGGAGGGGCGAGCAGTACTTC CATSRSRTSGRGEQYF
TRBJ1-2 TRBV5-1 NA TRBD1 TGCGCCAGCAGCTTGGGTCGCAGTGCAGGGGGCTATGGCTATGGCTACACCTTC CASSLGRSAGGYGYGYTF